Below, one T cell receptor (beta chain) is given with its context. Participants were aged about 18 to 90 years, lived in under 25 US areas, and enrolled virtually. Trimming removed 3 bases from V and 1 base from J; junction bases left unmatched: 5. Germline CDR1 and CDR2: SGHNT and YYREEE (reference sequence). CDR3 length: 15 residues. This entry belongs to a study of blood T cell repertoires in COVID-19. Whole-study context: Recovered status applied to Cohort 3 donors who had two consecutive negative PCRs. It also applied to those with clearance or with symptom resolution. T cells, B-cell-depleted T cells, or PBMCs provided the cDNA or gDNA that served as material.

Generated by immunoSEQ multiplex PCR, the TCRdb table keeps only in-frame clones and is missing some. The sample holds roughly 340,000 clones, 80% to 90% seen once. This TCR came from a man aged 35 to 55 in a cohort exposed to, infected with or recovered from COVID-19 (not recorded which). The rearrangement links TRBV5-4 to TRBJ1-2; TRBD1 matches at 8 bases. The specimen sequenced was PBMCs or T cells enriched from blood (not recorded which). The CDR3 DNA is TGTGCCAGCAGCTCCCTTACAGGGGGTAACTATGGCTACACCTTC. Its translation: CASSSLTGGNYGYTF.